This T cell receptor beta chain was recorded in a study of blood T cell repertoires in COVID-19. At the level of the study: T cells, B-cell-depleted T cells, or PBMCs provided the cDNA or gDNA that served as material.

TCRdb's copy holds only in-frame clones and misses some; the assay was immunoSEQ multiplex PCR. Among 190,000 or so clones listed, approximately 88% were seen once. Germline CDR1 is SGHRS and CDR2 is YFSETQ. There are 16 residues in the CDR3. The V and J ends lost 0 bases and 1 base respectively, with 14 bases between them. This sequence joins TRBV5-1 and TRBJ2-7; D is uncertain. This TCR came from a woman aged 25 to 39 with acute or convalescent COVID-19. Material for sequencing was peripheral blood. CDR3 nucleotides: TGCGCCAGCAGCTTGGCCCGAAGTGTCGGGTCCTACGAGCAGTACTTC. Its protein is CASSLARSVGSYEQYF. Full variable domain (rest looked up from reference TRBV5-1 and TRBJ2-7): KAGVTQTPRYLIKTRGQQVTLSCSPISGHRSVSWYQQTPGQGLQFLFEYFSETQRNKGNFPGRFSGRQFSNSRSEMNVSTLELGDSALYLCASSLARSVGSYEQYFGPGTRLTVT.